The clone carrying this T cell receptor (beta chain) was seen once. The CDR3 runs to 13 residues. J gave up 8 bases and V 4 bases, and 7 bases lay outside the gene matches. Germline V gene lookup returns CDR1 MNHEY and CDR2 SMNVEV (reference sequence). The sample belongs to a study of cytomegalovirus exposure and HLA in healthy donors. Vbeta (60) and Jbeta (13) primers were used in the PCR. Libraries were prepared by immunoSEQ multiplex PCR; TCRdb keeps only in-frame clonotypes and omits some of them. The table lists tens of thousands of clones, over 60% of them singletons. The sequenced sample consisted of PBMCs. The TCR sequence derives from a woman aged 35 to 49 in good health and CMV-seropositive. V gene TRBV27 combines with J gene TRBJ1-1; TRBD1 matches at 7 bases. In DNA, the CDR3 is TGTGCCAGCAGTTCCTCTGGCAGGGGGGAAGCTTTCTTT. It specifies CASSSSGRGEAFF.